The 29 T cell receptor beta chains below all came from one sample that was sequenced in a study of cytomegalovirus exposure and HLA in healthy donors. Only in-frame clones appear in the TCRdb table, and some are missing; sequencing was by immunoSEQ multiplex PCR. The sample records over 150,000 clones, approximately 96% being singletons. Sequenced sample: PBMCs. These receptors all come from a young woman in good health and CMV-seronegative.

The chain couples TRBV21-1 to TRBJ2-7; TRBD1, the D gene given by the table, was not confirmed from the DNA. TRBV21-1 is classified as a pseudogene. This CDR3 spans 16 amino acids. This chain's CDR3 is CASSKGCTFSSYEQYF. The DNA for the CDR3 is TGTGCCAGCAGCAAAGGTTGTACCTTCAGCTCCTACGAGCAGTACTTC.

The J gene is TRBJ1-4, the V gene TRBV5-1; D call uncertain. V was pared by 0 bases and J by 0 bases, with 9 bases between. CDR3 length: 16 residues. From germline, CDR1 is SGHRS and CDR2 YFSETQ. CDR3 coding DNA: TGCGCCAGCAGCTTGGGCAACTTTGCAACTAATGAAAAACTGTTTTTT. Protein product: CASSLGNFATNEKLFF. Full variable domain (rest looked up from reference TRBV5-1 and TRBJ1-4): KAGVTQTPRYLIKTRGQQVTLSCSPISGHRSVSWYQQTPGQGLQFLFEYFSETQRNKGNFPGRFSGRQFSNSRSEMNVSTLELGDSALYLCASSLGNFATNEKLFFGSGTQLSVL.

This rearrangement joins TRBV9 to TRBJ2-5; 8 positions match TRBD2. With V trimmed by 0 bases and J by 5 bases, 6 bases remained unmatched. Per the germline V gene, CDR1 is SGDLS and CDR2 is YYNGEE. The CDR3 contains 15 residues. The DNA of the CDR3 is TGTGCCAGCAGCGTAGTAGGTCGGGGGGGCGAGACCCAGTACTTC. Protein: CASSVVGRGGETQYF.

This chain links TRBV27 with TRBJ2-7; TRBD2 is a possible D gene (7 bases). Trimming shortened V by 3 bases and J by 6 bases, and 15 bases separated the two germline ends. The CDR3 contains 14 residues. Germline V gene data show CDR1 as MNHEY and CDR2 as SMNVEV (reference sequence). This CDR3 reads CASSFLGGAVEQYF. CDR3 bases: TGTGCCAGCAGTTTTCTAGGGGGGGCCGTCGAGCAGTACTTC.

This chain joins TRBV6-5 and TRBJ1-1, with 7 positions matching TRBD1. This CDR3 comprises 13 residues. Trimming cost V 2 bases and J 6 bases; bases outside gene matches: 3. Germline V gives CDR1 MNHEY, CDR2 SVGAGI. The CDR3 sequence: CASSYTGVSEAFF. The CDR3 DNA reads as TGTGCCAGCAGTTACACAGGGGTCTCTGAAGCTTTCTTT.

The chain combines TRBV4-1 with TRBJ1-2, with a weak D call TRBD1 (6 bases). The CDR3 totals 13 residues. V was shortened by 6 bases and J by 4 bases, with 12 bases between the two germline ends. The germline V gene encodes CDR1 MGHRA and CDR2 YSYEKL. The CDR3 DNA reads as TGCGCCAGCAGTCGGACAGCCCTCTATGGCTACACCTTC. Residues: CASSRTALYGYTF.

This chain joins TRBV6-6 and TRBJ2-1; 7 nucleotides match TRBD1. Germline-derived CDR1 and CDR2 are MNHNY and SVGAGI (reference sequence). The CDR3 is made up of 14 amino acids. V was clipped by 9 bases and J by 2 bases; unmatched bases: 7. The CDR3 loop is CASIQGRAYNEQFF. In DNA form, the CDR3 reads TGTGCCAGTATACAGGGGCGGGCCTACAATGAGCAGTTCTTC.

This chain links TRBV2 with TRBJ1-1, with 11 bases matching TRBD1. This CDR3 region has 16 residues. After removal of 6 bases from V and 5 bases from J, the junction contained 11 bases not matched to a gene. The germline V gene has CDR1 SNHLY and CDR2 FYNNEI. CDR3 residues: CASRGAGTGGGTEAFF. The CDR3 DNA follows: TGTGCCAGCAGGGGAGCCGGGACAGGGGGAGGGACTGAAGCTTTCTTT.

This clone was recorded only once. The chain uses TRBV7-8 and TRBJ1-3; no clear D gene. Trimming removed 2 bases at V and 1 base at J, with 6 bases between. CDR3 size: 14 residues. CDR1 is SGHVS and CDR2 is FQNEAQ in the germline V gene. The CDR3 bases are TGTGCCAGCAGCTTATCCCGGTCTGGAAACACCATATATTTT. Translation: CASSLSRSGNTIYF.

CDR3 amino acids: CASSDGTRGIYDEQFF. CDR3 nucleotide sequence: TGTGCCAGCAGCGACGGGACAAGGGGGATTTACGATGAGCAGTTCTTC. The J gene is TRBJ2-1, the V gene TRBV27; weak D call: TRBD1 (6 bases). The CDR3 is 16 amino acids. Germline loops: CDR1 MNHEY, CDR2 SMNVEV (reference sequence). V was shortened by 6 bases and J by 8 bases, with 23 bases between the two germline ends.

The CDR3, as DNA: TGTGCCTGGGCCCGACAGGGGGTAGAGACCCAGTACTTC. As protein: CAWARQGVETQYF. V and J are TRBV30 and TRBJ2-5; 9 bases are a match to TRBD1. The V and J ends lost 5 bases and 4 bases, in that order; junction bases with no gene match: 5. This CDR3 has 13 residues. Per the germline V gene, CDR1 is GTSNPN and CDR2 is SVGIG (reference sequence).

The V and J genes are TRBV6-5 and TRBJ2-2; 9 positions match TRBD1. V dropped 4 bases and J dropped 0; count of bases not matched to a gene: 3. There are 16 residues in the CDR3. The V gene's germline CDR1 is MNHEY and CDR2 SVGAGI. The CDR3 sequence is CASSSRDRANTGELFF. DNA for the CDR3: TGTGCCAGCAGTTCCCGGGACAGGGCGAACACCGGGGAGCTGTTTTTT.

The gene calls are TRBV2 and TRBJ1-2; 9 bases agree with TRBD1. The CDR3 contains 16 residues. V was pared by 3 bases and J by 1 base, with 6 bases of the junction left unmatched. Germline-derived CDR1 and CDR2 are SNHLY and FYNNEI. The DNA of the CDR3 is TGTGCCAGCAGTGACCCTGGACAGGGGCGTAACTATGGCTACACCTTC. Translation: CASSDPGQGRNYGYTF.

This chain connects TRBV7-8 to TRBJ2-5; TRBD2 aligns across 8 bases. The junction had 16 bases not matched to a gene; V was cut back by 5 bases and J by 2 bases. The CDR3 length is 18 residues. CDR1 SGHVS and CDR2 FQNEAQ come from the germline V gene. CDR3 nucleotides: TGTGCCAGCAGCCCTCGTCGTAGCGGGGACGGAAATCAAGAGACCCAGTACTTC. Protein sequence: CASSPRRSGDGNQETQYF. Together with reference TRBV7-8 and TRBJ2-5, the CDR3 gives the full variable domain: GAGVSQSPRYKVAKRGQDVALRCDPISGHVSLFWYQQALGQGPEFLTYFQNEAQLDKSGLPSDRFFAERPEGSVSTLKIQRTQQEDSAVYLCASSPRRSGDGNQETQYFGPGTRLLVL.

This clone was seen a single time. This sequence joins TRBV5-4 and TRBJ2-5; D remains ambiguous. Looked up from germline, CDR1 is SGHNT and CDR2 is YYREEE (reference sequence). CDR3 length: 14 residues. V lost 2 bases to trimming and J lost 3 bases, with 11 bases between them. CDR3 bases: TGTGCCAGCAGCTTCGTGCAGGAAGAAGAGACCCAGTACTTC. This sequence encodes CASSFVQEEETQYF. The complete variable domain, with remaining parts taken from reference TRBV5-4 and TRBJ2-5, reads ETGVTQSPTHLIKTRGQQVTLRCSSQSGHNTVSWYQQALGQGPQFIFQYYREEENGRGNFPPRFSGLQFPNYSSELNVNALELDDSALYLCASSFVQEEETQYFGPGTRLLVL.

The count of this clone is one. The chain combines TRBV18 with TRBJ2-5; 9 bases map to TRBD1. CDR1 and CDR2 from the germline V gene are KGHSH and LQKENI. This CDR3 is 17 amino acids long. The ends lost 1 base at V and 0 bases at J; junction bases unmatched: 6. The CDR3 protein is CASSPRDRDMYQETQYF. The CDR3 nucleotides read TGTGCCAGCTCACCACGGGACAGGGATATGTACCAAGAGACCCAGTACTTC.

In this sample, this clone turned up once. The CDR3 loop is CASSPGTGVIEQYF. In DNA form, the CDR3 reads TGTGCCAGCAGCCCCGGGACAGGGGTAATCGAGCAGTACTTC. The chain is built from TRBV7-6 and TRBJ2-7; 10 nucleotides align to TRBD1. Germline-derived CDR1 and CDR2 are SGHVS and FNYEAQ. The CDR3 has 14 residues. V trimming: 5 bases; J trimming: 6 bases; junction bases outside the gene matches: 7.

The rearrangement uses TRBV6-5 and TRBJ2-7; 10 nucleotides line up with TRBD1. The J segment lost 1 base and the V segment lost 4 bases, leaving 1 base of the junction unmatched. Germline V lookup: CDR1 MNHEY, CDR2 SVGAGI. This CDR3 has 14 residues. CDR3 loop: CASSWGQGSYEQYF. The CDR3 DNA follows: TGTGCCAGCAGTTGGGGACAGGGGTCCTACGAGCAGTACTTC.

The chain combines TRBV19 with TRBJ1-5, with D uncertain. Germline CDR1 and CDR2: LNHDA and SQIVND (reference sequence). V lost 9 bases, J lost 4 bases, and 10 bases lay in between. The length of the CDR3 is 12 residues. CDR3 residues: CASRLGNQPQHF. CDR3 coding DNA: TGTGCCAGCCGCCTCGGGAATCAGCCCCAGCATTTT.

This chain uses TRBV4-3 with TRBJ1-6; 8 positions match TRBD1. There are 15 residues in the CDR3. With 5 bases clipped from V and 10 bases from J, the junction kept 10 bases outside the gene matches. Germline assignment: CDR1 LGHNA and CDR2 YSLEER. CDR3 DNA: TGCGCCAGCAGCGCCGGTGGACAGGGCGGCTCACCCCTCCACTTT. It translates to CASSAGGQGGSPLHF.

The gene calls are TRBV19 and TRBJ1-2; weak D call: TRBD1 (5 bases). The V end lost 4 bases, the J end lost 4 bases, and 10 bases lay between the germline ends. The CDR3 consists of 13 residues. Germline CDR1 reads LNHDA; CDR2 reads SQIVND (reference sequence). CDR3 amino acids: CASSNRTSYGYTF. CDR3 sequence (DNA): TGTGCCAGTAGTAACCGGACAAGCTATGGCTACACCTTC.

The V call is TRBV19, the J call TRBJ1-4, with 8 bases identical to TRBD1. From germline, CDR1 is LNHDA and CDR2 SQIVND (reference sequence). CDR3 length: 14 amino acids. The V gene end was trimmed by 7 bases and the J gene end by 3 bases; junction bases not matched to a gene: 4. The CDR3 is CASTPGQANEKLFF. The CDR3 DNA is TGTGCCAGTACCCCGGGACAGGCTAATGAAAAACTGTTTTTT.

The rearrangement joins TRBV6-5 to TRBJ2-1; the D gene is possibly TRBD2 (5 bases). Trimming removed 2 bases at V and 4 bases at J, with 12 bases between. Germline CDR1 MNHEY, CDR2 SVGAGI. The CDR3 covers 15 residues. Here the CDR3 reads CASSYVRRGYNEQFF. Written as DNA, the CDR3 is TGTGCCAGCAGTTACGTCCGCCGGGGATACAATGAGCAGTTCTTC.

V gene TRBV11-2 combines with J gene TRBJ1-1; 7 bases map to TRBD1. Trimming took 3 bases from V and 0 from J; bases not matched to a gene: 4. CDR3 length equals 15 residues. Germline-derived CDR1 and CDR2 are SGHAT and FQNNGV. This CDR3 is CASSLQTGVNTEAFF. DNA of the CDR3: TGTGCCAGCAGCTTGCAAACAGGGGTGAACACTGAAGCTTTCTTT.

The V gene is TRBV4-3, the J gene TRBJ1-1; D is undetermined. Trimming shortened V by 2 bases and J by 1 base, and 20 bases separated the two germline ends. Germline loops: CDR1 LGHNA, CDR2 YSLEER. The CDR3 spans 18 residues. CDR3 coding DNA: TGCGCCAGCAGCCAATTCCCACCTGACGACGGGAAGAACACTGAAGCTTTCTTT. Its translation: CASSQFPPDDGKNTEAFF.

The chain's CDR3 is CASSYSSTSNTGELFF. CDR3 bases: TGTGCCAGCAGTTACTCTAGCACATCGAACACCGGGGAGCTGTTTTTT. The chain has TRBV6-5 and TRBJ2-2; no firm D call. The germline gives CDR1 MNHEY, CDR2 SVGAGI. The ends were cut back, 0 bases at V and 0 bases at J, with 8 bases in the middle. This CDR3 has 16 residues.

The V gene is TRBV18, the J gene TRBJ2-1; 7 bases match TRBD1. The germline CDR1 and CDR2 sequences are KGHSH and LQKENI. The ends lost 1 base at V and 5 bases at J; junction bases unmatched: 2. This CDR3 has 14 residues. The CDR3 DNA reads TGTGCCAGCTCACCACAGGGGGCCAACAATGAGCAGTTCTTC. Translation: CASSPQGANNEQFF.

The V and J genes are TRBV27 and TRBJ2-1; no definite D call. With 5 bases removed from V and 10 bases from J, the gap between germline ends came to 18 bases. Germline-derived CDR1 and CDR2 are MNHEY and SMNVEV (reference sequence). The length of the CDR3 is 14 residues. The DNA of the CDR3 is TGTGCCAGCAGTCCCCTACCGTTGATTCTAGAGCAGTTCTTC. Translation: CASSPLPLILEQFF.

This clone was counted a single time. The chain links TRBV28 to TRBJ2-3, with 7 bases aligning to TRBD1. Germline V CDR1 and CDR2: MDHEN, SYDVKM. The CDR3 has 15 amino acids. The junction had 12 bases not matched to a gene; V was cut back by 7 bases and J by 5 bases. CDR3 sequence (DNA): TGTGCCAGCACCCCTCCCGACAGGGTAAAAGATACGCAGTATTTT. It encodes CASTPPDRVKDTQYF.